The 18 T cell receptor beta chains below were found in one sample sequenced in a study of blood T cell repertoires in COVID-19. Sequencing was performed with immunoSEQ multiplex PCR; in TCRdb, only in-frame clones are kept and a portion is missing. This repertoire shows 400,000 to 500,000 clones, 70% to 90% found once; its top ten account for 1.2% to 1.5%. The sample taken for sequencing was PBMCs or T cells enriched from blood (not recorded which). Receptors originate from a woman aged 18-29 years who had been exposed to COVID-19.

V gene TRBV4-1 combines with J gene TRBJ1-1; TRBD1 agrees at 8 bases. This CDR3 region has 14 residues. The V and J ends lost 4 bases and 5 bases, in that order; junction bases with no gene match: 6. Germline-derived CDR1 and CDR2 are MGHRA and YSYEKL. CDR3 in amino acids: CASSPNYRGTEAFF. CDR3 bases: TGCGCCAGCAGCCCCAACTACAGGGGGACTGAAGCTTTCTTT.

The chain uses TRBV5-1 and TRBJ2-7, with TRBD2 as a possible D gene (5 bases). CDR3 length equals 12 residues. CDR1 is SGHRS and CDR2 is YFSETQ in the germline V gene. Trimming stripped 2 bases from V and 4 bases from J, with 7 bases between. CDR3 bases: TGCGCCAGCAGCTTTACGGGGTACGAGCAGTACTTC. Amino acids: CASSFTGYEQYF. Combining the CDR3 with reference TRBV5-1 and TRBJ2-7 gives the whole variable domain KAGVTQTPRYLIKTRGQQVTLSCSPISGHRSVSWYQQTPGQGLQFLFEYFSETQRNKGNFPGRFSGRQFSNSRSEMNVSTLELGDSALYLCASSFTGYEQYFGPGTRLTVT.

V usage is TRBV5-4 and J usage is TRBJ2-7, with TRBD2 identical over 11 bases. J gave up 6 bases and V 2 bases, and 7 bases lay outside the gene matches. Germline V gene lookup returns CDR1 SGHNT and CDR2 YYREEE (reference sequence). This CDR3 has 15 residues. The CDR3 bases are TGTGCCAGCAGCTTACTAGCGGGAGTGATAGGCGAGCAGTACTTC. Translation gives CASSLLAGVIGEQYF.

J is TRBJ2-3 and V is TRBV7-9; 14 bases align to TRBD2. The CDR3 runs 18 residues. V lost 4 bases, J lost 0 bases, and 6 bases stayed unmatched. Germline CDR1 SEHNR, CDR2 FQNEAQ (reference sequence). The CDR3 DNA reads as TGTGCCAGCAGCTCCCCGGGACTAGCGGGGGCAAGCACAGATACGCAGTATTTT. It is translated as CASSSPGLAGASTDTQYF.

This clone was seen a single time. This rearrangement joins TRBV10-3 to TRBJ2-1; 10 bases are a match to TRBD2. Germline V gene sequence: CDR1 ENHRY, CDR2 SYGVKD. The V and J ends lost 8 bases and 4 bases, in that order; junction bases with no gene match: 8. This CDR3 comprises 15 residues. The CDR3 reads CAIGSSGGPYNEQFF. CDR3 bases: TGTGCCATCGGCTCTAGCGGGGGCCCTTACAATGAGCAGTTCTTC.

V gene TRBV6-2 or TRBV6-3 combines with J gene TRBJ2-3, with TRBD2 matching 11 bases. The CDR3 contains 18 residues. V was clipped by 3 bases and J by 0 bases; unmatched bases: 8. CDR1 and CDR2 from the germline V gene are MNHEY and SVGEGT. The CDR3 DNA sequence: TGTGCCAGCAGTTATGAACTAGCGGGGGCCTATAGCACAGATACGCAGTATTTT. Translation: CASSYELAGAYSTDTQYF.

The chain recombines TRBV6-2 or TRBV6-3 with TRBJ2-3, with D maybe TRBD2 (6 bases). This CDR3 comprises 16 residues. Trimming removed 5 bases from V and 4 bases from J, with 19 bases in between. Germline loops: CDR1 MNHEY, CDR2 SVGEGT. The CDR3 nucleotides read TGTGCCAGCAGTCGGATAACTAGCTGGAGCCCAGATACGCAGTATTTT. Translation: CASSRITSWSPDTQYF.

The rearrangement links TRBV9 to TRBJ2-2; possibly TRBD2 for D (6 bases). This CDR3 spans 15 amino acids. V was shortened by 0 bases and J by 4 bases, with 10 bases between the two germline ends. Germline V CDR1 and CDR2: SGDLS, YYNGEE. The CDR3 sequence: CASSVVGGSTGELFF. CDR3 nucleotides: TGTGCCAGCAGCGTAGTGGGGGGATCCACCGGGGAGCTGTTTTTT.

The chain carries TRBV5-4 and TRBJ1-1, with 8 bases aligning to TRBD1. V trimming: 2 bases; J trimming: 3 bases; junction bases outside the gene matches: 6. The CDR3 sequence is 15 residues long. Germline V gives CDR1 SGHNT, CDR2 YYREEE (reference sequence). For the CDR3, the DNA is TGTGCCAGCAGCTTTGGTACAGGGGGTTACACTGAAGCTTTCTTT. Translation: CASSFGTGGYTEAFF.

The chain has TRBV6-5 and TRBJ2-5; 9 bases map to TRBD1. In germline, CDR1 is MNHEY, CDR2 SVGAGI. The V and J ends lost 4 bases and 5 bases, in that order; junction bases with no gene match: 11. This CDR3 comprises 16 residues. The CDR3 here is CASSFARTGVGETQYF. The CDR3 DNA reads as TGTGCCAGCAGTTTCGCAAGGACAGGGGTGGGGGAGACCCAGTACTTC.

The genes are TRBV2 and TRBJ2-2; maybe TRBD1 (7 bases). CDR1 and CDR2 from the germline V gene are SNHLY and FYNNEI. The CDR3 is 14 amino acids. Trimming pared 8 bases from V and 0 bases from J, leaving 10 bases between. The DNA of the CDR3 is TGTGCCAGCGCGGGGACAGCGAACACCGGGGAGCTGTTTTTT. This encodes CASAGTANTGELFF.

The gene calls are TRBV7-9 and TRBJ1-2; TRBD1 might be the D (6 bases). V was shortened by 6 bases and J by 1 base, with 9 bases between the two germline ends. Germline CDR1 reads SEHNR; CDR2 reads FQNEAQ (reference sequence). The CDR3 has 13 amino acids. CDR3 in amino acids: CASRVDSNYGYTF. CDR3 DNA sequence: TGTGCCAGCAGAGTGGACAGTAACTATGGCTACACCTTC. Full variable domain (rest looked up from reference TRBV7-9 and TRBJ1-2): DTGVSQNPRHKITKRGQNVTFRCDPISEHNRLYWYRQTLGQGPEFLTYFQNEAQLEKSRLLSDRFSAERPKGSFSTLEIQRTEQGDSAMYLCASRVDSNYGYTFGSGTRLTVV.

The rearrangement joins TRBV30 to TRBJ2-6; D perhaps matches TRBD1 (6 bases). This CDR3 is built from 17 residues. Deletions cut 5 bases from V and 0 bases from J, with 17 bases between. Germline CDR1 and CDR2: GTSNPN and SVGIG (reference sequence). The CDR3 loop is CAWSTGIVFSGANVLTF. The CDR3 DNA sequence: TGTGCCTGGTCGACAGGAATCGTTTTCTCTGGGGCCAACGTCCTGACTTTC.

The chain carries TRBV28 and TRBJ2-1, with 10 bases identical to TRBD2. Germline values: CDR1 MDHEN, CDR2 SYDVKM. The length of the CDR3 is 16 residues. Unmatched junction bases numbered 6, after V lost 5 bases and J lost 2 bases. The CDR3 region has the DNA TGTGCCAGCAGTCCGGCGAGCGGGGGGGCCTACAATGAGCAGTTCTTC. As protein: CASSPASGGAYNEQFF. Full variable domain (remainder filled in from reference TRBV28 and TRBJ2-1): DVKVTQSSRYLVKRTGEKVFLECVQDMDHENMFWYRQDPGLGLRLIYFSYDVKMKEKGDIPEGYSVSREKKERFSLILESASTNQTSMYLCASSPASGGAYNEQFFGPGTRLTVL.

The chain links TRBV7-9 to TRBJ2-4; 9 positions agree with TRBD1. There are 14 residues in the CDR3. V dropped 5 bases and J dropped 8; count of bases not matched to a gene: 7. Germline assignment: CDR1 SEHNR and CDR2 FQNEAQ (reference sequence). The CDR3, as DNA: TGTGCCAGCAGCATCCTAGACAGGGGGGACATTCAGTACTTC. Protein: CASSILDRGDIQYF.

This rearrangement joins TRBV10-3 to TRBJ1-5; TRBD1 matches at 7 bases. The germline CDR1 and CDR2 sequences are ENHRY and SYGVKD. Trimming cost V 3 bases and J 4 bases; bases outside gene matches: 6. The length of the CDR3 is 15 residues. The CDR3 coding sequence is TGTGCCATCAGTGACAGGACAGGCGGAAATCAGCCCCAGCATTTT. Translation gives CAISDRTGGNQPQHF.

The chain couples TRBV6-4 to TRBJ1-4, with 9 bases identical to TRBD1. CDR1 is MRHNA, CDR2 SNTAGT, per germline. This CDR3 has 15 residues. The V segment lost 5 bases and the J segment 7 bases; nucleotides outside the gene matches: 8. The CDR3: CASSRTGECGEKLFF. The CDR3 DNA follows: TGTGCCAGCAGTCGGACAGGGGAATGCGGTGAAAAACTGTTTTTT.

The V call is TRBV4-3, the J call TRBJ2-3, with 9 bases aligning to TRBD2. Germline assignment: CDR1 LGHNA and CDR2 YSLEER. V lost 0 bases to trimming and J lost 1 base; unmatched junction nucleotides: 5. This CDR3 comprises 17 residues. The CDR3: CASSQDGLAGGTDTQYF. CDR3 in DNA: TGCGCCAGCAGCCAAGACGGGTTAGCGGGGGGCACAGATACGCAGTATTTT.